This T cell receptor (beta chain) was documented in a study of blood T cell repertoires in COVID-19. Study summary: Spain, Italy and the United States supplied samples that represented acute and convalescent COVID-19.

CDR1 and CDR2 from the germline V gene are MDHEN and SYDVKM. Trimming removed 7 bases from V and 0 bases from J, with 16 bases in between. The CDR3 consists of 16 residues. The table came from immunoSEQ multiplex PCR; TCRdb's copy has only in-frame clones and leaves some out. The data contain 120,000 or so clones, roughly 79% of them singletons. The J gene is TRBJ2-1, the V gene TRBV28, with a possible D match to TRBD2 (6 bases). The sample was peripheral blood. This receptor was taken from a human donor in a cohort sampled during active COVID-19. CDR3 protein: CASTVGRGYSYNEQFF. CDR3 nucleotides: TGTGCCAGCACCGTCGGGCGGGGATACTCCTACAATGAGCAGTTCTTC.